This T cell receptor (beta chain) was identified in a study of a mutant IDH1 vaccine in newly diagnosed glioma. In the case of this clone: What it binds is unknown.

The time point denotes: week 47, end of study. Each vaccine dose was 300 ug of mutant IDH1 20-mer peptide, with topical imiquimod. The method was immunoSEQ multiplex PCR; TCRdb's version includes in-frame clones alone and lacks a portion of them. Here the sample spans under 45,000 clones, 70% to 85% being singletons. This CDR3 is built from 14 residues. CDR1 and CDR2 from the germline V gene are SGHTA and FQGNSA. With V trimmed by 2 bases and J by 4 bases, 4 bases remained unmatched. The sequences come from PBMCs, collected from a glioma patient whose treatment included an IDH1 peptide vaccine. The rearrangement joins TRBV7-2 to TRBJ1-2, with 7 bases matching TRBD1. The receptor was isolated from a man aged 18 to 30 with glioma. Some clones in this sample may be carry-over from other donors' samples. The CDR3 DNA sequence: TGTGCCAGCAGCTTAACAGGGGAAGCCTATGGCTACACCTTC. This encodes CASSLTGEAYGYTF.